The clone carrying this TCR beta chain has just a few counts. Its target is unknown. The Oncomine TCR Beta short-read assay was what sequenced the DNA obtained from cultured CD4+ T cells. Via MiXCR, TCRdb re-called the PCR reads, giving one row per CDR3 protein. The table lists about 26,000 distinct CDR3 sequences, around a third of them singletons, with 3% to 4% in the top ten. V was shortened by 3 bases and J by 1 base, with 7 bases between the two germline ends. Germline lookup yields CDR1 LNHDA and CDR2 SQIVND (reference sequence). This CDR3 is built from 14 residues. As for time point: late sampling 161 to 241 days after vaccination in a few convalescent patients. This sample's treatment: approximately nine-day PBMC culture with coronavirus spike peptide pools or control peptides (ViraFEST assay). These data belong to a study of vaccination and CD4 T cells after COVID-19.

This receptor was taken from a human donor who had recovered from COVID-19. The material was CD4+ T cells from blood, cultured in vitro, obtained about 7 months after SARS-CoV-2 vaccination. V and J are TRBV19 and TRBJ1-5; D call uncertain. The CDR3 DNA reads as TGTGCCAGTAGTATGGGCGTGAGCAATCAGCCCCAGCATTTT. Translation gives CASSMGVSNQPQHF. Together with reference TRBV19 and TRBJ1-5, the CDR3 gives the full variable domain: DGGITQSPKYLFRKEGQNVTLSCEQNLNHDAMYWYRQDPGQGLRLIYYSQIVNDFQKGDIAEGYSVSREKKESFPLTVTSAQKNPTAFYLCASSMGVSNQPQHFGDGTRLSIL.